This T cell receptor (beta chain) was sequenced during a study of cytomegalovirus exposure and HLA in healthy donors. This PCR relied on a set of 60 Vbeta primers and 13 Jbeta primers. The table came from immunoSEQ multiplex PCR; TCRdb's copy has only in-frame clones and leaves some out. The profile shows some 150,000 clones, nearly 80% of them singletons. CDR3 length: 13 amino acids. Germline-derived CDR1 and CDR2 are MNHNY and SVGAGI (reference sequence). V was pared by 5 bases and J by 5 bases, with 13 bases between. In the case of this clone: The antigen is undetermined.

This cohort consisted of healthy bone marrow donors. Study results and limitations: Presence/absence analyses assumed roughly uniform sequencing depth across donors, which may not hold. V- and J-gene trimming in TCR beta was tied to a missense DCLRE1C variant by an analysis performed later.

This sequence originates from a man in his late teens or twenties in good health and CMV-seropositive. This chain connects TRBV6-6 to TRBJ2-7; weak D call: TRBD1 (5 bases). The sample taken for sequencing was PBMCs. In DNA form, the CDR3 reads TGTGCCAGCAGTCCCGATAGGGGCAACGAGCAGTACTTC. Translating gives CASSPDRGNEQYF.